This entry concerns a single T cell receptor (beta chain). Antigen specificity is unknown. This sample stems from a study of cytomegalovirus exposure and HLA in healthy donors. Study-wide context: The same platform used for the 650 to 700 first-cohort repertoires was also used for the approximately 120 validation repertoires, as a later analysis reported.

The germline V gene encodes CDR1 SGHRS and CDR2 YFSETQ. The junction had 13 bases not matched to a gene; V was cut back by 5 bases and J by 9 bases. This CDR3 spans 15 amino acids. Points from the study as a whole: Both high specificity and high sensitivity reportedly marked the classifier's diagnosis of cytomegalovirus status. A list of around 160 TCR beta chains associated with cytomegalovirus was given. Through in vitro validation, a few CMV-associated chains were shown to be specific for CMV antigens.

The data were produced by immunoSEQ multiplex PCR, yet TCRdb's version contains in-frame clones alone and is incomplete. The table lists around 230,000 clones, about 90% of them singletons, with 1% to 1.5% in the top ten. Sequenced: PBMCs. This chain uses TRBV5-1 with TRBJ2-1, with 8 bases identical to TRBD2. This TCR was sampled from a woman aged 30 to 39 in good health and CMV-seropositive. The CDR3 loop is CASSFTSGGFGEQFF. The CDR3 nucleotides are TGCGCCAGCAGTTTTACTAGCGGTGGATTTGGTGAGCAGTTCTTC.